These 27 T cell receptor beta chains were sequenced from one sample in a study of tumor and adjacent non-tumor tissue in lung cancer. The template was RNA from unsorted bulk tissue. Distant lung tissue was collected more than 3 cm away from the tumor edge. Three rounds of nested PCR, following a modified ARM-PCR protocol, produced the TCRbeta library. TCRdb re-called the multiplex PCR reads through MiXCR, storing one row per CDR3 protein. The data hold tens of thousands of distinct CDR3 sequences, with around 70% observed a single time. Sequenced material: distant non-tumor lung tissue. Receptors originate from a woman between 50 and 59 years old with non-small cell lung cancer.

As regards this clonotype: One junction end does not reproduce the germline sequence, and a read error may be involved. V usage is TRBV11-2 and J usage is TRBJ2-5, with 10 bases identical to TRBD1. The CDR3 spans 15 residues. The germline CDR1 and CDR2 sequences are SGHAT and FQNNGV. The DNA of the CDR3 is TGTGCCAGCAGCGTAGATCAGGGACAGGGGAAGACCCAGTATTTC. The encoded protein is CASSVDQGQGKTQYF.

V and J are TRBV28 and TRBJ2-5; no clear D. Germline V gene lookup returns CDR1 MDHEN and CDR2 SYDVKM. The V end lost 2 bases, the J end lost 0 bases, and 16 bases lay between the germline ends. This CDR3 contains 17 residues. This chain's CDR3 is CASSLPSGPMYQETQYF. CDR3 sequence (DNA): TGTGCCAGCAGTTTACCCTCCGGACCAATGTACCAAGAGACCCAGTACTTC.

Points on this clonotype: An end of the junction differs from the germline gene, which may be a read error. The rearrangement uses TRBV11-2 and TRBJ1-2, with TRBD1 as a possible D gene (6 bases). This CDR3 is built from 15 residues. Germline V gene data show CDR1 as SGHAT and CDR2 as FQNNGV. Here the CDR3 DNA reads TGTGCCAGCAGCTTAGGCGGGGGGCGTATCTATAGCTACACCTTC. Its translation is CASSLGGGRIYSYTF.

The table lists this clonotype with many counts. The chain recombines TRBV12-3 or TRBV12-4 with TRBJ2-5; tentative D call: TRBD1 (6 bases). The CDR3 covers 13 residues. V was pared by 5 bases and J by 3 bases, with 10 bases between. CDR3 nucleotides: TGTGCCAGCAGTGTACAGGGTAAAGAGACCCAGTACTTC. Translated, it gives CASSVQGKETQYF.

Concerning this clonotype: This CDR3 is missing its conserved last phenylalanine or tryptophan, likely due to a read error. The chain couples TRBV28 to TRBJ2-1; the D gene is possibly TRBD2 (5 bases). Germline V gene data show CDR1 as MDHEN and CDR2 as SYDVKM. CDR3 length: 16 amino acids. The CDR3 loop is CARSFLSSGMYNEQFS. CDR3 in DNA: TGTGCCAGAAGTTTTTTATCGAGCGGAATGTACAATGAGCAGTTCTCC.

This clonotype showed up many times. V usage is TRBV6-6 and J usage is TRBJ2-3; no reliable D call. The germline V and J ends were trimmed by 4 bases and 6 bases, with 5 bases remaining between them. Germline V gives CDR1 MNHNY, CDR2 SVGAGI (reference sequence). The CDR3 consists of 11 residues. The CDR3 loop is CASSFGDTQYF. The CDR3 DNA reads TGTGCCAGCAGTTTCGGGGATACGCAGTATTTT.

To note about this clonotype: Since a much larger clone is just one base distant, this may be a read error. The chain employs TRBV6-2 or TRBV6-3 and TRBJ2-2; unclear D gene. Germline values: CDR1 MNHEY, CDR2 SVGEGT. Trimming took off 6 bases at V and 4 bases at J, with 15 bases between the two ends. The CDR3 is 15 amino acids. The chain's CDR3 is CASSPPPSSTGELFF. The CDR3 DNA reads TGTGCCAGCAGCCCCCCACCTTCGAGCACCGGGGAGCTGTTTTTT.

This clonotype is medium-sized by share. The chain links TRBV20-1 to TRBJ1-3, with D possibly matching TRBD1 (6 bases). This CDR3 comprises 15 residues. V gave up 3 bases and J gave up 1 base, with 13 bases separating them. The germline V gene encodes CDR1 DFQATT and CDR2 SNEGSKA (reference sequence). Written as DNA, the CDR3 is TGCAGTGCTAGCGCAGGGGCTGTGTCTGGAAACACCATATATTTT. As protein: CSASAGAVSGNTIYF.

The rearrangement uses TRBV12-3 or TRBV12-4 and TRBJ2-7; TRBD1 matches at 9 bases. V shed 5 bases, J shed 4 bases, and the junction held 6 bases outside the gene matches. The CDR3 extends over 14 amino acids. Here the CDR3 reads CASSPGTGSYEQYF. Written as DNA, the CDR3 is TGTGCCAGCAGTCCCGGGACAGGGTCTTACGAGCAGTACTTC.

There are many counts of this clonotype. The rearrangement joins TRBV20-1 to TRBJ1-1; tentative D call: TRBD1 (5 bases). Germline V gene data show CDR1 as DFQATT and CDR2 as SNEGSKA (reference sequence). The CDR3 is 13 residues long. V lost 4 bases and J lost 0, with 9 bases in between. Written as DNA, the CDR3 is TGCAGTGCTACAGGGTACATGAACACTGAAGCTTTCTTT. It is translated as CSATGYMNTEAFF.

This clonotype was found once. The genes are TRBV29-1 and TRBJ2-2; possibly TRBD2 for D (5 bases). The CDR3 loop spans 15 amino acids. Germline loops: CDR1 SQVTM, CDR2 ANQGSEA. The V end lost 7 bases, the J end lost 9 bases, and 24 bases lay between the germline ends. DNA of the CDR3: TGCAGCGCCACGGGTCCTAGCAGGAGTGGCTGGGAGCTGTTTTTT. Translation gives CSATGPSRSGWELFF.

With regard to this clonotype: It is likely a read error, because the conserved phenylalanine at the end of the CDR3 is missing. This chain joins TRBV11-2 and TRBJ2-7, with TRBD2 matching over 13 bases. The germline CDR1 and CDR2 sequences are SGHAT and FQNNGV. The CDR3 is made up of 14 amino acids. The CDR3 sequence: CGSSLLAGGYEQYS. CDR3 in DNA: TGTGGCAGTAGCTTACTAGCGGGAGGGTACGAGCAGTACTCC.

On this clonotype itself: A read error may explain this, as a much larger clone is one base away. This chain uses TRBV28 with TRBJ2-2; D call uncertain. This CDR3 has 14 amino acids. CDR1 and CDR2 (germline): MDHEN, SYDVKM. The CDR3 DNA reads as TGTGCCAGCAGTAATTCAGTGAACACCCGGGAGCTGTTTTTT. Its translation: CASSNSVNTRELFF. Complete variable domain (other parts from reference TRBV28 and TRBJ2-2): DVKVTQSSRYLVKRTGEKVFLECVQDMDHENMFWYRQDPGLGLRLIYFSYDVKMKEKGDIPEGYSVSREKKERFSLILESASTNQTSMYLCASSNSVNTRELFFGEGSRLTVL.

On this clonotype: One end of the junction does not line up with germline, which may come from a read error. This rearrangement joins TRBV4-1 to TRBJ2-5; D gene uncertain. The CDR3 contains 16 residues. Germline values: CDR1 MGHRA, CDR2 YSYEKL. CDR3 region: CASRQANRNGQETQYF. For the CDR3, the DNA is TGCGCCAGCAGGCAAGCCAATAGGAATGGCCAAGAGACCCAGTACTTC.

The CDR3 here is CASSWTGGGDQPQHF. The CDR3 DNA reads TGTGCCAGCAGTTGGACAGGGGGAGGGGATCAGCCCCAGCATTTT. The chain combines TRBV12-3 or TRBV12-4 with TRBJ1-5; 10 positions agree with TRBD1. V lost 4 bases, J lost 5 bases, and 5 bases stayed unmatched. This CDR3 is 15 amino acids long.

On this clonotype: A read error is possible here, since a much larger clone lies one base away. This sequence joins TRBV12-3 or TRBV12-4 and TRBJ1-5, with TRBD1 matching over 7 bases. The CDR3 runs to 14 residues. The junction had 10 bases not matched to a gene; V was cut back by 3 bases and J by 11 bases. CDR3 in amino acids: CASSLFRGEQSQHF. CDR3 in DNA: TGTGCCAGCAGTTTGTTCAGGGGGGAACAGTCCCAGCATTTT.

A note on this clonotype: A read error may account for a junction end that differs from germline. The chain employs TRBV11-2 and TRBJ2-7; D might be TRBD2 (6 bases). Germline-derived CDR1 and CDR2 are SGHAT and FQNNGV. The CDR3 is 13 amino acids. The CDR3 spells CASILAAEYEQYF. The CDR3 DNA follows: TGTGCCAGCATCTTAGCGGCTGAGTACGAGCAGTATTTC. The full variable domain, its missing parts supplied by reference TRBV11-2 and TRBJ2-7, is EAGVAQSPRYKIIEKRQSVAFWCNPISGHATLYWYQQILGQGPKLLIQFQNNGVVDDSQLPKDRFSAERLKGVDSTLKIQPAKLEDSAVYLCASILAAEYEQYFGPGTRLTVT.

Of note for this clonotype: Since no conserved phenylalanine or tryptophan closes the CDR3, a read error is the likely cause. The chain uses TRBV4-3 and TRBJ2-1, with D possibly matching TRBD2 (5 bases). This CDR3 region has 15 residues. Germline V lookup: CDR1 LGHNA, CDR2 YSLEER. V was shortened by 2 bases and J by 5 bases, with 13 bases between the two germline ends. The CDR3 spells CASSQWESRNNEQFL. The CDR3 nucleotides read TGCGCCAGCAGCCAATGGGAGAGTAGAAACAATGAGCAGTTCCTC.

As regards this clonotype: The CDR3 does not end in the conserved phenylalanine or tryptophan, so this is likely a read error. This chain connects TRBV11-2 to TRBJ2-1; 13 positions agree with TRBD2. This CDR3 has 16 residues. V was clipped by 5 bases and J by 8 bases; unmatched bases: 9. Looked up from germline, CDR1 is SGHAT and CDR2 is FQNNGV. The CDR3 DNA is TGTGCCAGCAGCAGACTACTAGCGGGAGGGGGGGATGAGCAGTTCTTA. It yields the protein CASSRLLAGGGDEQFL.

This clonotype was seen a few times. This chain links TRBV20-1 with TRBJ2-7; D uncertain. The CDR3 is made up of 13 amino acids. Per the germline V gene, CDR1 is DFQATT and CDR2 is SNEGSKA (reference sequence). V lost 0 bases and J lost 6, with 12 bases in between. CDR3 in DNA: TGCAGTGCTAGAGAGCCCCCCAATGGCGAGCAGTACTTC. It encodes CSAREPPNGEQYF.

Notes on this clonotype: One end of the junction is discordant with germline, which a read error may explain. The chain links TRBV4-3 to TRBJ2-1; D uncertain. Germline-derived CDR1 and CDR2 are LGHNA and YSLEER. The CDR3 runs to 19 residues. The CDR3: CTSSQKTYSPNRLYNEQFF. The DNA for the CDR3 is TGCACCAGCAGCCAAAAGACCTATAGTCCAAACAGACTGTACAATGAACAGTTCTTC.

This clonotype came up many times. The chain recombines TRBV6-2 or TRBV6-3 with TRBJ2-1, with TRBD2 matching over 11 bases. The CDR3 totals 16 residues. V was pared by 4 bases and J by 4 bases, with 6 bases of the junction left unmatched. Germline V gene data show CDR1 as MNHEY and CDR2 as SVGEGT. The CDR3 spells CASSSPGLAVYNEQFF. CDR3 coding DNA: TGTGCCAGCAGTTCCCCGGGACTAGCGGTTTACAATGAGCAGTTCTTC.

As for this clonotype: A much larger clone sits a single nucleotide away, making a read error possible. The chain couples TRBV29-1 to TRBJ2-1, with 15 bases identical to TRBD2. The germline gives CDR1 SQVTM, CDR2 ANQGSEA. The length of the CDR3 is 16 residues. As DNA, the CDR3 is TGCAGCGGACGGACTAGCGGGAGGGCCCTGAGGAATGGGCAGTTCTTC. Encoded protein: CSGRTSGRALRNGQFF.

To note about this clonotype: A much more abundant neighbour one base away suggests this may be a read error. Because the CDR3 is missing its conserved closing phenylalanine or tryptophan, this is likely a read error. The genes are TRBV15 and TRBJ1-2, with D possibly being TRBD1 (6 bases). The V gene's germline CDR1 is LNHNV and CDR2 YYDKDF (reference sequence). V lost 0 bases, J lost 5 bases, and 7 bases lay in between. The CDR3 is made up of 13 amino acids. The CDR3 region is CATSRETGYGYTL. For the CDR3, the DNA is TGTGCCACCAGCAGAGAAACAGGGTATGGCTACACCTTA.

The count of this clonotype is one. The chain has TRBV5-6 and TRBJ1-2, with D uncertain. CDR1 and CDR2 (germline): SGHDT, YYEEEE. Trimming stripped 5 bases from V and 0 bases from J, with 14 bases between. The CDR3 has 15 amino acids. For the CDR3, the DNA is TGTGCCAGCAGATTCGGAACAGAGCCTAACTATGGCTACACCTTC. Its protein is CASRFGTEPNYGYTF.

Of note for this clonotype: The junction shows a germline mismatch at one end, possibly a read error. The J gene is TRBJ2-1, the V gene TRBV4-1; 9 nucleotides line up with TRBD1. Per germline, CDR1 MGHRA and CDR2 YSYEKL. The CDR3 consists of 17 residues. The CDR3 spells CASSHSGQGIYYNEQFF. In nucleotides, the CDR3 is TGCGCTAGCAGCCATTCCGGACAGGGGATATACTACAATGAGCAGTTCTTC.

Comment on this clonotype: The junction departs from germline at one end; a sequencing error may be responsible. The chain links TRBV24-1 to TRBJ2-7, with 16 bases identical to TRBD2. This CDR3 contains 14 residues. Germline CDR1 is KGHDR and CDR2 is SFDVKD. In DNA form, the CDR3 reads TGTGCCACCAGTGAATCGGGACTAGCGGGAGGGTTGGATTTC. Amino acids: CATSESGLAGGLDF.